These 21 T cell receptor beta chains share one sample of origin, sequenced in a study of T cell responses to AZD1222 COVID-19 vaccine. Generated by immunoSEQ multiplex PCR, the TCRdb table keeps only in-frame clones and is missing some. The profile shows about 160,000 clones, approximately 90% of them singletons. Sequencing was performed on peripheral blood, taken on day 0 of AZD1222 vaccination. These receptors came from an adult in good health.

The chain combines TRBV10-3 with TRBJ1-2; 9 bases fit TRBD1. CDR1 is ENHRY and CDR2 is SYGVKD in the germline V gene. Trimming at V came to 2 bases and at J to 7 bases, leaving 5 bases not matched to a gene. The CDR3 has 14 residues. CDR3 region: CAISERTGEVGYTF. Here the CDR3 DNA reads TGTGCCATCAGTGAGAGGACAGGGGAGGTTGGCTACACCTTC.

This chain links TRBV19 with TRBJ2-1, with 9 bases that match TRBD1. V lost 2 bases, J lost 0 bases, and 8 bases stayed unmatched. This CDR3 has 18 amino acids. Germline CDR1 LNHDA, CDR2 SQIVND (reference sequence). The CDR3 bases are TGTGCCAGTAGTATACTCGACAGGGGGATTAGCTCCTACAATGAGCAGTTCTTC. It translates to CASSILDRGISSYNEQFF.

The CDR3 DNA is TGTGCCTGGAGTGCCGGACAGATAAACACTGAAGCTTTCTTT. It yields the protein CAWSAGQINTEAFF. This chain uses TRBV30 with TRBJ1-1, with a tentative D call TRBD1 (6 bases). This CDR3 spans 14 amino acids. V shed 1 base and J shed 2 bases, with 11 bases lying between them. CDR1 is GTSNPN and CDR2 is SVGIG in the germline V gene (reference sequence).

A word on this clone: Other nucleotide sequences in the sample specify the same CDR3. The V and J genes are TRBV5-1 and TRBJ2-5; D is unresolved. This CDR3 comprises 13 residues. V was clipped by 0 bases and J by 1 base, with 4 bases between them. CDR1 is SGHRS and CDR2 is YFSETQ in the germline V gene. CDR3 sequence (DNA): TGCGCCAGCAGCTTGGTGGGCCAAGAGACCCAGTACTTC. Residues: CASSLVGQETQYF.

The rearrangement uses TRBV30 and TRBJ2-1; 7 bases fit TRBD1. The trim removed 0 bases at V and 0 bases at J, leaving 5 bases unmatched. CDR1 is GTSNPN, CDR2 SVGIG, per germline (reference sequence). This CDR3 is built from 16 residues. The CDR3 DNA reads as TGTGCCTGGAGTGTACTGTCAGGGGGCTCCTACAATGAGCAGTTCTTC. Translated: CAWSVLSGGSYNEQFF.

This rearrangement joins TRBV5-6 to TRBJ1-1; unclear D gene. In germline, CDR1 is SGHDT, CDR2 YYEEEE. CDR3 length equals 13 residues. The germline V and J ends were trimmed by 0 bases and 6 bases, with 9 bases remaining between them. In DNA form, the CDR3 reads TGTGCCAGCAGCTTGGTAGGTCAGGCTGAAGCTTTCTTT. Protein product: CASSLVGQAEAFF.

This chain links TRBV5-5 with TRBJ1-1; 11 positions agree with TRBD1. Trimming cost V 2 bases and J 5 bases; bases outside gene matches: 2. The germline CDR1 and CDR2 sequences are SGHKS and YYEKEE (reference sequence). The CDR3 totals 14 residues. The CDR3 loop is CASSFGTGGTEAFF. The CDR3, as DNA: TGTGCCAGCAGCTTCGGGACAGGGGGAACTGAAGCTTTCTTT.

V gene TRBV5-6 combines with J gene TRBJ1-1; D not resolved. V was clipped by 1 base and J by 4 bases, with 17 bases between them. Germline CDR1 is SGHDT and CDR2 is YYEEEE. This CDR3 comprises 16 residues. The CDR3 spells CASSLLGFREATEAFF. CDR3 sequence (DNA): TGTGCCAGCAGCTTGCTCGGATTCCGCGAGGCCACTGAAGCTTTCTTT.

This rearrangement joins TRBV6-1 to TRBJ1-3; D unresolved. The CDR3 contains 14 residues. Germline V gene sequence: CDR1 MNHNS, CDR2 SASEGT. V was clipped by 3 bases and J by 0 bases, with 6 bases between them. Here the CDR3 DNA reads TGTGCCAGCAGTGACCGGTTCTCTGGAAACACCATATATTTT. Its translation: CASSDRFSGNTIYF.

This chain connects TRBV6-2 or TRBV6-3 to TRBJ2-2, with TRBD1 matching 7 bases. The J segment lost 5 bases and the V segment lost 0 bases, leaving 6 bases of the junction unmatched. Per germline, CDR1 MNHEY and CDR2 SVGEGT. The CDR3 consists of 16 residues. The CDR3 is CASSYSSGQRTGELFF. The CDR3 DNA is TGTGCCAGCAGTTACTCCTCGGGACAGAGAACCGGGGAGCTGTTTTTT.

J is TRBJ2-3 and V is TRBV7-9, with 9 positions matching TRBD2. From germline, CDR1 is SEHNR and CDR2 FQNEAQ (reference sequence). V shed 5 bases, J shed 6 bases, and the junction held 12 bases outside the gene matches. The CDR3 is 16 amino acids. This CDR3 reads CASSPLGRGGRDTQYF. The CDR3 DNA reads as TGTGCCAGCAGCCCCCTCGGGCGGGGGGGCCGGGATACGCAGTATTTT. Full variable domain (rest looked up from reference TRBV7-9 and TRBJ2-3): DTGVSQNPRHKITKRGQNVTFRCDPISEHNRLYWYRQTLGQGPEFLTYFQNEAQLEKSRLLSDRFSAERPKGSFSTLEIQRTEQGDSAMYLCASSPLGRGGRDTQYFGPGTRLTVL.

The CDR3 protein is CASRQGAKNIQYF. For the CDR3, the DNA is TGCGCCAGCAGACAGGGGGCCAAAAACATTCAGTACTTC. This rearrangement joins TRBV10-1 to TRBJ2-4; 7 bases match TRBD1. This CDR3 region has 13 residues. CDR1 is WNHNN and CDR2 is SYGVQD in the germline V gene (reference sequence). Unmatched junction bases numbered 0, after V lost 6 bases and J lost 1 base.

The CDR3 DNA is TGTGCCAGCAGCGTATCAGGGTGGGAGACCCAGTACTTC. This encodes CASSVSGWETQYF. The V gene is TRBV9, the J gene TRBJ2-5; tentatively, D is TRBD1 (5 bases). CDR1 and CDR2 (germline): SGDLS, YYNGEE. Trimming removed 1 base at V and 5 bases at J, with 9 bases between. This CDR3 has 13 residues.

The chain carries TRBV7-3 and TRBJ2-1; 7 bases are a match to TRBD1. The ends lost 3 bases at V and 6 bases at J; junction bases unmatched: 11. The CDR3 is 16 amino acids. The germline V gene encodes CDR1 SGHTA and CDR2 FQGTGA. The CDR3 DNA follows: TGTGCCAGCAGCTTTTTAATCGGACAGGCCCTCAATGAGCAGTTCTTC. Its translation is CASSFLIGQALNEQFF.

Worth noting for this clone: A much larger clone lies a single base off, so this may be a read error. The CDR3 sequence is CASSDRYNSPLHF. The DNA of the CDR3 is TGTGCCAGCAGTGACAGGTATAATTCACCCCTCCACTTT. V gene TRBV6-1 combines with J gene TRBJ1-6, with D hard to call. Germline loops: CDR1 MNHNS, CDR2 SASEGT. With 3 bases removed from V and 4 bases from J, the gap between germline ends came to 4 bases. This CDR3 is 13 amino acids long.

The rearrangement uses TRBV6-5 and TRBJ2-6; no clear D. The V gene's germline CDR1 is MNHEY and CDR2 SVGAGI. V lost 6 bases and J 4 bases, leaving 7 bases between the germline ends. The CDR3 sequence is 13 residues long. The CDR3 region is CASRLGGANVLTF. CDR3 sequence (DNA): TGTGCCAGCAGATTAGGGGGGGCCAACGTCCTGACTTTC.

V and J are TRBV5-1 and TRBJ2-3, with 7 bases identical to TRBD2. The CDR3 covers 14 residues. Germline V gene lookup returns CDR1 SGHRS and CDR2 YFSETQ. Trimming took 4 bases from V and 7 from J; bases not matched to a gene: 9. The CDR3 coding sequence is TGCGCCAGCAGCCCCGGGGGGAACGAGAATACGCAGTATTTT. Encoded protein: CASSPGGNENTQYF.

The chain couples TRBV27 to TRBJ2-1; TRBD1 might be the D (6 bases). The V gene lost 2 bases and the J gene lost 7 bases, with 15 bases spanning the gap. The CDR3 covers 15 residues. CDR1 and CDR2 (germline): MNHEY, SMNVEV (reference sequence). CDR3 region: CASSLQPGASNEQFF. The CDR3, as DNA: TGTGCCAGCAGTTTACAGCCAGGGGCCTCTAATGAGCAGTTCTTC.

Remarks on this clone: At the DNA level, this CDR3 is encoded by other sequences in the same sample as well. J is TRBJ2-2 and V is TRBV5-1; no clear D. The V end lost 1 base, the J end lost 0 bases, and 7 bases lay between the germline ends. This CDR3 is 15 amino acids long. Germline values: CDR1 SGHRS, CDR2 YFSETQ. The CDR3 coding sequence is TGCGCCAGCAGCTTGTCCGGCGCGAACACCGGGGAGCTGTTTTTT. Translation: CASSLSGANTGELFF.

This sequence joins TRBV6-5 and TRBJ1-2; D gene unclear. V lost 0 bases to trimming and J lost 5 bases, with 13 bases between them. The CDR3 covers 15 residues. Germline V CDR1 and CDR2: MNHEY, SVGAGI. This CDR3 is CASSYSEAFAYGYTF. CDR3 bases: TGTGCCAGCAGTTACTCGGAGGCTTTCGCATATGGCTACACCTTC.

J is TRBJ2-7 and V is TRBV7-9; 8 nucleotides line up with TRBD1. The CDR3 consists of 15 residues. The trim removed 4 bases at V and 2 bases at J, leaving 7 bases unmatched. The germline V gene has CDR1 SEHNR and CDR2 FQNEAQ (reference sequence). CDR3 sequence (DNA): TGTGCCAGCAGCTACCACAGGGGGGATACCTACGAGCAGTACGTC. Encoded protein: CASSYHRGDTYEQYV.